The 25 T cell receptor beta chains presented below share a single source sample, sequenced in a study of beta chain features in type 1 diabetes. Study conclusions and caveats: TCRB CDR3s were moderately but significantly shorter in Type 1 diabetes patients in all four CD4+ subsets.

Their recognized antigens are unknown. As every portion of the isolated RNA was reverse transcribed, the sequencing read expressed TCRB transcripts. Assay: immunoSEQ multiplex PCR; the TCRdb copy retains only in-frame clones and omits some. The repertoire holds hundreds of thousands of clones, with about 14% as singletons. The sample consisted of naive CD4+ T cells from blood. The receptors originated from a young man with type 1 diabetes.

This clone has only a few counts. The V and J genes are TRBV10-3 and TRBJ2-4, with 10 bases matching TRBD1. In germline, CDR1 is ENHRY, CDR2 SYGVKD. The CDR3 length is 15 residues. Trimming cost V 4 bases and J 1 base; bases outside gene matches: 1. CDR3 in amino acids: CAISVGQGAKNIQYF. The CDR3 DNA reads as TGTGCCATCAGTGTGGGACAGGGGGCCAAAAACATTCAGTACTTC.

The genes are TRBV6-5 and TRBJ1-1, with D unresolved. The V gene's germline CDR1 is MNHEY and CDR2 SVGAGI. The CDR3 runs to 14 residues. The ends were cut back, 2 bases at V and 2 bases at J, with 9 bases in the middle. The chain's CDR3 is CASSYNGKNTEAFF. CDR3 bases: TGTGCCAGCAGTTACAATGGGAAAAACACTGAAGCTTTCTTT.

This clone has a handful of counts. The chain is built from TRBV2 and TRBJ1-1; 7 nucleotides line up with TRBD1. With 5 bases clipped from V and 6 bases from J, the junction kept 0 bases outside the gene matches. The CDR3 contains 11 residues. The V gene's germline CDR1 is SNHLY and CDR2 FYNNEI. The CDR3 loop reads CASSTGAEAFF. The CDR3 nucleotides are TGTGCCAGCAGTACAGGGGCTGAAGCTTTCTTT.

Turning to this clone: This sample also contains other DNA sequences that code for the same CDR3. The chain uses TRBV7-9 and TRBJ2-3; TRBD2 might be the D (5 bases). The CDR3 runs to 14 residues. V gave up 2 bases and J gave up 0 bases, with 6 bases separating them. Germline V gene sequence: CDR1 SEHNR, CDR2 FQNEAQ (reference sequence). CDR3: CASSLTGSTDTQYF. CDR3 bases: TGTGCCAGCAGCTTAACGGGAAGCACAGATACGCAGTATTTT.

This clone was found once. CDR3 loop: CASSLVGRDYGYTF. The CDR3 bases are TGTGCCAGCAGCTTAGTTGGCAGGGACTATGGCTACACCTTC. This sequence joins TRBV7-9 and TRBJ1-2; possible D gene TRBD1, 5 bases. Germline-derived CDR1 and CDR2 are SEHNR and FQNEAQ (reference sequence). Trimming took off 1 base at V and 3 bases at J, with 9 bases between the two ends. The CDR3 is made up of 14 amino acids.

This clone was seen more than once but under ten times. The CDR3 is CATRAESSYNEQFF. For the CDR3, the DNA is TGTGCCACCCGTGCGGAGAGCTCCTACAATGAGCAGTTCTTC. The genes are TRBV4-2 and TRBJ2-1; D ambiguous. The CDR3 totals 14 residues. The germline gives CDR1 LGHNA, CDR2 YNFKEQ. Trimming cost V 10 bases and J 0 bases, with 13 bases left between them.

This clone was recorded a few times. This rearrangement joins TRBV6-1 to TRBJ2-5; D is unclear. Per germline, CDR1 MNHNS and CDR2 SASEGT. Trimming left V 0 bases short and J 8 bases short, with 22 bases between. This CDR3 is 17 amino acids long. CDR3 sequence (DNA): TGTGCCAGCAGTGAAGCGGTCCGAGACTCCCTCTCTCTAACCCAGTACTTC. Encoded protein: CASSEAVRDSLSLTQYF.

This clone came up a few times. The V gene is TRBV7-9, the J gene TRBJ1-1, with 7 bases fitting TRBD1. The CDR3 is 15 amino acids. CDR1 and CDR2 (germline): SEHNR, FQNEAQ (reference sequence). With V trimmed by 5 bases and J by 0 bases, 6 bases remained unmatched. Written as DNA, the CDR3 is TGTGCCAGCAGCAAACAGGGGTCGATGAACACTGAAGCTTTCTTT. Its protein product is CASSKQGSMNTEAFF.

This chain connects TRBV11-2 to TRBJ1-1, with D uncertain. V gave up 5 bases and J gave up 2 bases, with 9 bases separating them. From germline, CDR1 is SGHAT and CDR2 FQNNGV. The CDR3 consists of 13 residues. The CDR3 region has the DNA TGTGCCAGCAGCACACAGTCAAACACTGAAGCTTTCTTT. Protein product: CASSTQSNTEAFF.

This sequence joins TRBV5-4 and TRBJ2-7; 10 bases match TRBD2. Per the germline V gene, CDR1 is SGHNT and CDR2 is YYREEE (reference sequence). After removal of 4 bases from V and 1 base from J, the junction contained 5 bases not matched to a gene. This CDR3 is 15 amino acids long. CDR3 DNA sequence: TGTGCCAGCAGCCCTGGACTAGCGGAATCCTACGAGCAGTACTTC. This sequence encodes CASSPGLAESYEQYF.

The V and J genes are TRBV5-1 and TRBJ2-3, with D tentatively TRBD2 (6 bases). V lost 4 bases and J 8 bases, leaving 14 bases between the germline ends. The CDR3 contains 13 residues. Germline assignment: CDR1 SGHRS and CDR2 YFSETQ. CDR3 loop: CASSVQGAGTQYF. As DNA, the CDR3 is TGCGCCAGCAGCGTTCAAGGAGCGGGTACGCAGTATTTT.

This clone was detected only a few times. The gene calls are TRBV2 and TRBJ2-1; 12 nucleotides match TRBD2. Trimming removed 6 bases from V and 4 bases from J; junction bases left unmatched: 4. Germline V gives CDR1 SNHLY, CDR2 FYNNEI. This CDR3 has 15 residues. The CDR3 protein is CASSPLAGGYNEQFF. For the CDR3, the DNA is TGTGCCAGCAGCCCACTAGCGGGAGGTTACAATGAGCAGTTCTTC.

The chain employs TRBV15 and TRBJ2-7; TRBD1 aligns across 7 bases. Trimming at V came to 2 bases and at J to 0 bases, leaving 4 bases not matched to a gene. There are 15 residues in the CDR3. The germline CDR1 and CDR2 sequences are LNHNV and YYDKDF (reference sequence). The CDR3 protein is CATSRYRDSSYEQYF. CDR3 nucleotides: TGTGCCACCAGCAGATACCGGGACAGCTCCTACGAGCAGTACTTC.

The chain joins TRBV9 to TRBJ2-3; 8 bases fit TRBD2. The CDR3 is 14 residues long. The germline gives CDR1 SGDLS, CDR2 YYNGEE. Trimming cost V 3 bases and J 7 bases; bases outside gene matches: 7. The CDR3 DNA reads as TGTGCCAGCAGCGCCGGGACTAGTCCCCATACGCAGTATTTT. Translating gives CASSAGTSPHTQYF.

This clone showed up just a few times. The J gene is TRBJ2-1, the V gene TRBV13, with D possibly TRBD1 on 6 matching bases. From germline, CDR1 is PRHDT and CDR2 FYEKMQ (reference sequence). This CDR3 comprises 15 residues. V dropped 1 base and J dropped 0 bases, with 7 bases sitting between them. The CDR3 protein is CASSLVGASYNEQFF. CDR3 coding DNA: TGTGCCAGCAGCTTAGTGGGGGCCTCCTACAATGAGCAGTTCTTC.

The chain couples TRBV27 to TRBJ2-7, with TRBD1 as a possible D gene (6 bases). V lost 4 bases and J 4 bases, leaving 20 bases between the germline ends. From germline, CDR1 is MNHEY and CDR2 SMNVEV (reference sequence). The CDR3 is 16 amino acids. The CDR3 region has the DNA TGTGCCAGCAGTTCCGCCGGGACATTTAAAGGGTACGAGCAGTACTTC. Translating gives CASSSAGTFKGYEQYF.

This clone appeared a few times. The CDR3 DNA reads TGTGCCAGCAGCCCAGGACCCGGGACAGGGAACACTGAAGCTTTCTTT. Protein sequence: CASSPGPGTGNTEAFF. The rearrangement uses TRBV7-9 and TRBJ1-1; 8 bases fit TRBD1. The CDR3 has 16 residues. Germline CDR1 SEHNR, CDR2 FQNEAQ (reference sequence). Germline trimming cut 5 bases from V and 1 base from J; bases unmatched to any gene: 9.

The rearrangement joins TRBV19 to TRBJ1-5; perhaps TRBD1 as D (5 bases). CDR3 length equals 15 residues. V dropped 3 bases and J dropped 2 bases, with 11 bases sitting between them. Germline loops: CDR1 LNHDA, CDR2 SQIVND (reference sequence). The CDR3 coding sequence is TGTGCCAGTAGTATCGGGAGGGGAGGCAATCAGCCCCAGCATTTT. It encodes CASSIGRGGNQPQHF. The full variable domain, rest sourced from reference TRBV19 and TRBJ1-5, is DGGITQSPKYLFRKEGQNVTLSCEQNLNHDAMYWYRQDPGQGLRLIYYSQIVNDFQKGDIAEGYSVSREKKESFPLTVTSAQKNPTAFYLCASSIGRGGNQPQHFGDGTRLSIL.

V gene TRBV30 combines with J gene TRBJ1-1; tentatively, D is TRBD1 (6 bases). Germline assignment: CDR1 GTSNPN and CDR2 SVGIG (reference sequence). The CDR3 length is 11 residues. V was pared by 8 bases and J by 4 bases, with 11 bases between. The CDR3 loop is CARDKGTEAFF. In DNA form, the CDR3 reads TGTGCCCGGGACAAGGGCACTGAAGCTTTCTTT.

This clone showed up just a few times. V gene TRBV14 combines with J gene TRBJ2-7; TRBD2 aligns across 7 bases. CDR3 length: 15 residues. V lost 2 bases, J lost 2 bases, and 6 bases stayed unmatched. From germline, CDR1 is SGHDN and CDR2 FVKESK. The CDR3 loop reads CASSQLAGETYEQYF. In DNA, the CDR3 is TGTGCCAGCAGCCAATTGGCGGGAGAGACCTACGAGCAGTACTTC.

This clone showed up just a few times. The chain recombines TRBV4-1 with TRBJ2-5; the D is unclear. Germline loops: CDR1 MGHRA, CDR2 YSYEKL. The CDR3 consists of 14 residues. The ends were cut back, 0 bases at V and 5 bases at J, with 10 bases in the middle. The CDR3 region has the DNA TGCGCCAGCAGCCAAGATCCCCCTGGCGAGACCCAGTACTTC. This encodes CASSQDPPGETQYF.

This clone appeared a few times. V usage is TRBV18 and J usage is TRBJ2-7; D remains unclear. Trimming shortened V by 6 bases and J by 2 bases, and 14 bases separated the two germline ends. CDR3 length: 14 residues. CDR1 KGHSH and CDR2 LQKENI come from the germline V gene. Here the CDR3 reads CASSPPLRPYEQYF. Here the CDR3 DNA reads TGTGCCAGCTCCCCGCCCCTAAGGCCCTACGAGCAGTACTTC.

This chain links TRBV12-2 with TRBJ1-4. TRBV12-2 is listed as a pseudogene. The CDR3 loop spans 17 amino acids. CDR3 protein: CASRLGTDQPTNEKLFF. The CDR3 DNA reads TGTGCAAGTCGCTTAGGGACGGATCAGCCAACTAATGAAAAACTGTTTTTT.

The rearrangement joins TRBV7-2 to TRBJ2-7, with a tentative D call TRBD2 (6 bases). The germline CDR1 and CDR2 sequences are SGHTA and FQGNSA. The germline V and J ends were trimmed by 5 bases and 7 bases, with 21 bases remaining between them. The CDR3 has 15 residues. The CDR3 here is CASSPMRLVSREQYF. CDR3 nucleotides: TGTGCCAGCAGCCCCATGAGACTAGTTTCCCGAGAGCAGTACTTC. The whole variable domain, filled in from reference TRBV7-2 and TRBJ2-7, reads GAGVSQSPSNKVTEKGKDVELRCDPISGHTALYWYRQSLGQGLEFLIYFQGNSAPDKSGLPSDRFSAERTGGSVSTLTIQRTQQEDSAVYLCASSPMRLVSREQYFGPGTRLTVT.

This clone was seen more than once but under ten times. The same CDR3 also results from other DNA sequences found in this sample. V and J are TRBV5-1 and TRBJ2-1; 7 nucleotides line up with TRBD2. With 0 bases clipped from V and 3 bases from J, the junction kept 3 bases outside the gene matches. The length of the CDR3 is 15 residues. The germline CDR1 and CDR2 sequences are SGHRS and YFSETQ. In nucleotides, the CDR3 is TGCGCCAGCAGCTTGGAAGCGGGGAGCTACAATGAGCAGTTCTTC. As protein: CASSLEAGSYNEQFF.